A single sample is the source of the 13 T cell receptor beta chains below, sequenced in a study of chemoradiotherapy in HPV16-positive cancers. The table came from immunoSEQ multiplex PCR; TCRdb's copy has only in-frame clones and leaves some out. The sample consists of over 10,000 clones, approximately 89% of them appearing once. The specimen comprised blood, sampled from a patient who underwent chemoradiotherapy. The receptors derive from a human donor with HPV-associated anogenital cancer.

The rearrangement joins TRBV27 to TRBJ2-2; 9 bases map to TRBD1. This CDR3 has 17 residues. From germline, CDR1 is MNHEY and CDR2 SMNVEV (reference sequence). V gave up 5 bases and J gave up 4 bases; unmatched junction bases: 11. CDR3 coding DNA: TGTGCCAGCAGTGACACAGGGGGCGTTGGATTCACCGGGGAGCTGTTTTTT. Its translation is CASSDTGGVGFTGELFF.

This clone was seen just once. This sequence joins TRBV6-5 and TRBJ1-5; possible D gene TRBD1, 5 bases. Germline values: CDR1 MNHEY, CDR2 SVGAGI. V lost 8 bases to trimming and J lost 7 bases, with 15 bases between them. The CDR3 is 13 amino acids. CDR3 DNA sequence: TGTGCCAGCGCTCAGGGTCTATTCCAGCCCCAGCATTTT. Encoded protein: CASAQGLFQPQHF.

The chain joins TRBV11-3 to TRBJ1-1, with unresolved D. Per germline, CDR1 SGHNT and CDR2 YENEEA. This CDR3 spans 13 amino acids. Trimming left V 5 bases short and J 0 bases short, with 7 bases between. CDR3 residues: CASSLTLNTEAFF. The CDR3 region has the DNA TGTGCCAGCAGCCTTACATTGAACACTGAAGCTTTCTTT.

The chain employs TRBV6-1 and TRBJ1-5; D is possibly TRBD1 (6 bases). The CDR3 contains 14 residues. From germline, CDR1 is MNHNS and CDR2 SASEGT. V lost 8 bases, J lost 10 bases, and 21 bases lay in between. The CDR3 region is CASSRRGPQGPQHF. The CDR3 nucleotides are TGTGCCAGCTCCCGCAGGGGCCCTCAAGGACCCCAGCATTTT.

V and J are TRBV6-5 and TRBJ2-4, with 9 bases identical to TRBD1. The CDR3 is 15 residues long. The germline V gene has CDR1 MNHEY and CDR2 SVGAGI. V was pared by 5 bases and J by 4 bases, with 6 bases of the junction left unmatched. The CDR3 region is CASSRTGTGKNIQYF. The CDR3 DNA is TGTGCCAGCAGTAGGACCGGGACAGGGAAAAACATTCAGTACTTC.

The V and J genes are TRBV4-2 and TRBJ1-2; tentative D call: TRBD1 (5 bases). V dropped 3 bases and J dropped 0 bases, with 8 bases sitting between them. The CDR3 extends over 14 amino acids. Germline CDR1 LGHNA, CDR2 YNFKEQ. CDR3 DNA: TGTGCCAGCAGCCAGGGGGACTCTAACTATGGCTACACCTTC. Translation gives CASSQGDSNYGYTF.

The CDR3 loop reads CASSFLAHRSNEQFF. In DNA, the CDR3 is TGTGCCAGCAGTTTTCTAGCGCATCGTTCCAATGAGCAGTTCTTC. The chain couples TRBV27 to TRBJ2-1; D may be TRBD2 (6 bases). CDR3 length: 15 amino acids. Deletions cut 3 bases from V and 6 bases from J, with 15 bases between. The V gene's germline CDR1 is MNHEY and CDR2 SMNVEV (reference sequence).

The V gene is TRBV4-1, the J gene TRBJ2-2; D is unresolved. CDR1 is MGHRA, CDR2 YSYEKL, per germline. V was shortened by 2 bases and J by 0 bases, with 1 base between the two germline ends. This CDR3 spans 13 amino acids. The CDR3 DNA reads as TGCGCCAGCAGCCAACCGAACACCGGGGAGCTGTTTTTT. Residues: CASSQPNTGELFF.

V gene TRBV28 combines with J gene TRBJ1-5, with 7 positions matching TRBD1. This CDR3 region has 14 residues. CDR1 and CDR2 (germline): MDHEN, SYDVKM. V shed 6 bases and J 7 bases; nucleotides not matched to a gene: 9. The CDR3 spells CASSRDRVNQPQHF. In nucleotides, the CDR3 is TGTGCCAGCAGCCGGGACAGAGTAAACCAGCCCCAGCATTTT.

The V and J genes are TRBV6-1 and TRBJ2-1; 7 nucleotides line up with TRBD2. After removal of 2 bases from V and 4 bases from J, the junction contained 11 bases not matched to a gene. The CDR3 loop spans 17 amino acids. In germline, CDR1 is MNHNS, CDR2 SASEGT. CDR3: CASSERASGTGYNEQFF. The CDR3 DNA sequence: TGTGCCAGCAGTGAAAGGGCTAGCGGAACGGGGTACAATGAGCAGTTCTTC.

The chain is built from TRBV14 and TRBJ1-2, with 8 bases lining up with TRBD1. V was clipped by 5 bases and J by 3 bases; unmatched bases: 11. The CDR3 is 16 amino acids. In germline, CDR1 is SGHDN, CDR2 FVKESK. The CDR3 region has the DNA TGTGCCAGCAGCAGAATAGACAGGGGTTCGGACTATGGCTACACCTTC. Translation: CASSRIDRGSDYGYTF. Drawing the rest from reference TRBV14 and TRBJ1-2, the complete variable domain is EAGVTQFPSHSVIEKGQTVTLRCDPISGHDNLYWYRRVMGKEIKFLLHFVKESKQDESGMPNNRFLAERTGGTYSTLKVQPAELEDSGVYFCASSRIDRGSDYGYTFGSGTRLTVV.

V gene TRBV19 combines with J gene TRBJ2-3; D may be TRBD2 (6 bases). CDR1 is LNHDA and CDR2 is SQIVND in the germline V gene (reference sequence). The V end lost 4 bases, the J end lost 0 bases, and 11 bases lay between the germline ends. This CDR3 has 15 amino acids. The CDR3 sequence is CASSTGGTSTDTQYF. CDR3 sequence (DNA): TGTGCCAGTAGTACTGGTGGGACTAGCACAGATACGCAGTATTTT.

The chain recombines TRBV4-3 with TRBJ2-4; unclear D gene. Germline V gene lookup returns CDR1 LGHNA and CDR2 YSLEER. CDR3 length equals 18 residues. The V end lost 0 bases, the J end lost 7 bases, and 22 bases lay between the germline ends. As DNA, the CDR3 is TGCGCCAGCAGCCAAGATTCCCCTTTATCGACATCTCGGAACATTCAGTACTTC. This translates into CASSQDSPLSTSRNIQYF.